This entry is about one T cell receptor beta chain. Its matching antigen is unknown. The entry originates in a study of shared clonotypes between healthy human individuals. Deep-level running was used for the assay. DNA at around 210 ng, 30,000 or so T cell genomes, went into sorted-subset replicate PCRs. Per the original data handling: ImmunoSEQ sequences covered only the junction and lacked quality scores; filtering therefore differed. Some clones are missing from TCRdb's copy, which holds only in-frame ones; the method was immunoSEQ multiplex PCR. D and trimming were read from the DNA, whereas the V and J calls and clone size are those reported in that table. The profile shows some 680,000 clones, around 73% of them singletons. Study-wide results and limits: Some clonotypes were shared by all four sorted-subset donors, while others were not shared. The non-shared ones had lower generation probabilities than the shared ones.

Sequencing input: memory CD4+ T cells sorted from blood. Subset in this sample: CD45RA-negative fraction. This clonotype was sampled from a woman under 40 in good health.

The CDR3 coding sequence is TGTGCCAGCAGCTTGAAAGGGGGCTCGACTGAAGCTTTCTTT. Its translation is CASSLKGGSTEAFF. V gene TRBV7-9 combines with J gene TRBJ1-1; 7 positions match TRBD1. V trimming: 3 bases; J trimming: 5 bases; junction bases outside the gene matches: 6. CDR3 length: 14 residues. Germline CDR1 reads SEHNR; CDR2 reads FQNEAQ (reference sequence). Full variable domain (rest looked up from reference TRBV7-9 and TRBJ1-1): DTGVSQNPRHKITKRGQNVTFRCDPISEHNRLYWYRQTLGQGPEFLTYFQNEAQLEKSRLLSDRFSAERPKGSFSTLEIQRTEQGDSAMYLCASSLKGGSTEAFFGQGTRLTVV.